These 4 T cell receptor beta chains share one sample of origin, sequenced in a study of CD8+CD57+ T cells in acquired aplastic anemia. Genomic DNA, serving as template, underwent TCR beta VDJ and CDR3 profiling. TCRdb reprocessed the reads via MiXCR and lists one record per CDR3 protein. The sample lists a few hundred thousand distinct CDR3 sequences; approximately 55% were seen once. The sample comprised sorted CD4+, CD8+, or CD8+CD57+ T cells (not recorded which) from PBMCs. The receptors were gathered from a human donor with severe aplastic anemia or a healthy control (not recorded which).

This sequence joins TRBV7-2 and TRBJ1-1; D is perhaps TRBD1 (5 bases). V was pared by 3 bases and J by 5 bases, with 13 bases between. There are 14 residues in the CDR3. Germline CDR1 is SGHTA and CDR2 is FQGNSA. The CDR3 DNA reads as TGTGCCAGCAGCTTTTCAGGGTCTCTGACTGAAGCTTTCTTT. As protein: CASSFSGSLTEAFF. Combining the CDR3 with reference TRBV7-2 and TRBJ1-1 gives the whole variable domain GAGVSQSPSNKVTEKGKDVELRCDPISGHTALYWYRQSLGQGLEFLIYFQGNSAPDKSGLPSDRFSAERTGGSVSTLTIQRTQQEDSAVYLCASSFSGSLTEAFFGQGTRLTVV.

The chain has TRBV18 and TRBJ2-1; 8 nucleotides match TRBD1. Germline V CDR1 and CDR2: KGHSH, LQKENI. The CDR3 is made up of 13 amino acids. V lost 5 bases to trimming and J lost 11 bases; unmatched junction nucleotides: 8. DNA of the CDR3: TGTGCCAGCTCAGAGACAGGGGATGACAAGCAGTTCTTC. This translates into CASSETGDDKQFF.

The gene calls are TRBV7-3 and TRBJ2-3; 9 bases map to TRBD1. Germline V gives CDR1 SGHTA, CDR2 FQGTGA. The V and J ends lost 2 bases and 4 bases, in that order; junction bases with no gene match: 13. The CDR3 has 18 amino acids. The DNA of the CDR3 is TGTGCCAGCAGCTTAGGCACCGTGGGGACAGGGAGGGCAGATACGCAGTATTTT. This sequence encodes CASSLGTVGTGRADTQYF. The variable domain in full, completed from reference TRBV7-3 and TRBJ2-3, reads GAGVSQTPSNKVTEKGKYVELRCDPISGHTALYWYRQSLGQGPEFLIYFQGTGAADDSGLPNDRFFAVRPEGSVSTLKIQRTERGDSAVYLCASSLGTVGTGRADTQYFGPGTRLTVL.

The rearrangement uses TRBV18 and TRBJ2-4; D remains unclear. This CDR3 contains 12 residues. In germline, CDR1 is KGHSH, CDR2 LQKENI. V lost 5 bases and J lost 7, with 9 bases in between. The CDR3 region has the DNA TGTGCCAGCTCATCTAATGGTAACATTCAGTACTTC. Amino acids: CASSSNGNIQYF.